Following are 5 T cell receptor beta chains from one sample sequenced in a study of CD8 T cells in Susac syndrome. The RNA, roughly 0.45 to 1 ug, was put through reverse transcription using random hexamers. TCRdb re-called the immunoSEQ multiplex PCR reads with MiXCR, one entry per CDR3 protein. The data show 160,000 or so distinct CDR3 sequences, with 90% to 95% seen just once and roughly 0.19% held by the top ten. The sample taken for sequencing was CD8+ T cells from PBMCs. All receptors come from a human donor with multiple sclerosis.

The CDR3 here is CASSVGTGGGTVEAFF. In DNA form, the CDR3 reads TGTGCCAGCAGCGTAGGGACAGGGGGTGGGACAGTTGAAGCTTTCTTT. The chain employs TRBV9 and TRBJ1-1; the match to TRBD1 covers 10 bases. Trimming at V came to 0 bases and at J to 7 bases, leaving 9 bases not matched to a gene. The germline V gene encodes CDR1 SGDLS and CDR2 YYNGEE. The CDR3 contains 16 residues.

The V gene is TRBV27, the J gene TRBJ1-2; 8 bases fit TRBD1. CDR1 and CDR2 (germline): MNHEY, SMNVEV (reference sequence). The length of the CDR3 is 16 residues. Trimming cost V 5 bases and J 3 bases; bases outside gene matches: 11. CDR3 DNA sequence: TGTGCCAGCAGTCTCACGCGGACAGGGAGGGACTATGGCTACACCTTC. It encodes CASSLTRTGRDYGYTF.

CDR3 DNA: TGTGCCAGCAGCGTAGGGGTCGAGCAGTACTTC. Protein: CASSVGVEQYF. The V call is TRBV7-8, the J call TRBJ2-7; D perhaps matches TRBD1 (5 bases). V lost 5 bases, J lost 6 bases, and 8 bases lay in between. CDR1 is SGHVS and CDR2 is FQNEAQ in the germline V gene. The CDR3 is 11 residues long.

This sequence joins TRBV7-8 and TRBJ1-1; D is unresolved. The V gene lost 5 bases and the J gene lost 11 bases, with 9 bases spanning the gap. From germline, CDR1 is SGHVS and CDR2 FQNEAQ. The CDR3 is 10 amino acids. CDR3 nucleotide sequence: TGTGCCAGCAGCCTTAAGGAGGCTTTCTTT. This gives the protein CASSLKEAFF. Using reference TRBV7-8 and TRBJ1-1 for the parts outside the CDR3, the full variable domain is GAGVSQSPRYKVAKRGQDVALRCDPISGHVSLFWYQQALGQGPEFLTYFQNEAQLDKSGLPSDRFFAERPEGSVSTLKIQRTQQEDSAVYLCASSLKEAFFGQGTRLTVV.

The rearrangement uses TRBV7-9 and TRBJ2-1; 7 bases are a match to TRBD2. The CDR3 is 17 residues long. CDR1 is SEHNR, CDR2 FQNEAQ, per germline (reference sequence). The V and J ends lost 4 bases and 0 bases, in that order; junction bases with no gene match: 9. The CDR3 is CASSSRLARSSYNEQFF. The CDR3 bases are TGTGCCAGCAGCTCTAGACTAGCTCGTAGCTCCTACAATGAGCAGTTCTTC.